This T cell receptor (beta chain) originates from a study of cytomegalovirus exposure and HLA in healthy donors. This CDR3 spans 14 amino acids. V lost 3 bases to trimming and J lost 7 bases, with 16 bases between them. Germline V CDR1 and CDR2: KGHSH, LQKENI. With 60 Vbeta and 13 Jbeta primers, the PCR was carried out. The assay was immunoSEQ multiplex PCR, and TCRdb's table has in-frame clones only and misses some. The sample lists about 200,000 clones, about 75% occurring once. This clonotype originated in a man aged 18 to 29 in good health and CMV-seronegative. The chain has TRBV18 and TRBJ2-7; D uncertain. Sequenced material: PBMCs. CDR3 sequence reads: CASSPRIREDEQYF. The CDR3 nucleotides read TGTGCCAGCTCACCGCGGATCAGAGAGGATGAGCAGTACTTC.